The 2 T cell receptor beta chains below come from one sample, sequenced in a study of T cells in Graves' hyperthyroidism and ophthalmopathy. RNA transcripts served as the template for amplifying TCR beta CDR3 regions. During a first-round RT-PCR of the TCR CDR3, the HTBI primer set was used. TCRdb re-derived calls from the multiplex PCR reads in MiXCR, one entry per CDR3 protein. The sample yields hundreds of thousands of distinct CDR3 sequences, about 15% seen once. What was sequenced was blood. Receptor source: a woman under 40 with Graves' hyperthyroidism that later progressed to Graves' ophthalmopathy.

This clonotype was found many times. The J gene is TRBJ2-5, the V gene TRBV18; 7 bases are shared with TRBD2. Germline values: CDR1 KGHSH, CDR2 LQKENI. This CDR3 comprises 13 residues. V dropped 8 bases and J dropped 3; count of bases not matched to a gene: 6. DNA for the CDR3: TGTGCCAGCAGTCCCCTAGCGGAAGAGACCCAGTACTTC. Its translation is CASSPLAEETQYF.

This clonotype was observed at least ten times. The chain is built from TRBV20-1 and TRBJ2-3; perhaps TRBD2 as D (5 bases). Trimming left V 5 bases short and J 2 bases short, with 11 bases between. This CDR3 region has 13 residues. Germline CDR1 is DFQATT and CDR2 is SNEGSKA (reference sequence). In DNA form, the CDR3 reads TGCAGTGCTCCAGCGGAGGACACAGATACGCAGTATTTT. Translation: CSAPAEDTDTQYF.